Shown below are 5 T cell receptor beta chains from a single sample sequenced in a study of T cells in Graves' hyperthyroidism and ophthalmopathy. RNA transcripts gave rise to amplified TCR beta CDR3 regions. Primed by the HTBI set, a first-round RT-PCR was run on the TCR CDR3. TCRdb reprocessed the multiplex PCR reads with MiXCR, giving one entry per CDR3 protein. The data show some 420,000 distinct CDR3 sequences, with around 13% seen just once and 5.3% held by the top ten. The sequencing input was blood. These TCRs come from a woman aged 18-29 years with Graves' hyperthyroidism.

In its sample, this clonotype was seen many times. Here the CDR3 reads CASSSTRGAYLNEQFF. The CDR3 nucleotides read TGTGCCAGCAGCTCAACGCGGGGAGCCTACCTCAATGAGCAGTTCTTC. The chain links TRBV7-3 to TRBJ2-1; TRBD2 might be the D (6 bases). The CDR3 is made up of 16 amino acids. Per germline, CDR1 SGHTA and CDR2 FQGTGA. The germline V and J ends were trimmed by 4 bases and 6 bases, with 19 bases remaining between them.

There are many counts of this clonotype. This chain's CDR3 is CASSSPGTSGYYEQYF. In DNA, the CDR3 is TGTGCCAGCAGTTCTCCCGGGACTAGCGGATACTACGAGCAGTACTTC. V is TRBV6-1 and J is TRBJ2-7; TRBD2 matches at 11 bases. CDR1 is MNHNS and CDR2 is SASEGT in the germline V gene. There are 16 residues in the CDR3. J lost 3 bases, V lost 5 bases, and 9 bases had no gene match.

This clonotype was detected ten times or more. J is TRBJ1-1 and V is TRBV27; perhaps TRBD1 as D (5 bases). From germline, CDR1 is MNHEY and CDR2 SMNVEV (reference sequence). This CDR3 has 16 amino acids. V lost 5 bases, J lost 0 bases, and 16 bases lay in between. CDR3 DNA: TGTGCCAGCAGTGACACCCTGACAGAGTTGAACACTGAAGCTTTCTTT. This codes for CASSDTLTELNTEAFF.

This clonotype was counted a few times. The chain recombines TRBV4-1 with TRBJ1-2; D is unclear. V was trimmed by 1 base and J by 8 bases, leaving 8 bases between them. The CDR3 is 12 amino acids. In germline, CDR1 is MGHRA, CDR2 YSYEKL. CDR3 in amino acids: CASSQVEGGYTF. DNA for the CDR3: TGCGCCAGCAGCCAAGTCGAGGGCGGCTACACCTTC.

The chain links TRBV5-1 to TRBJ2-5, with a possible D match to TRBD1 (5 bases). The CDR3 is 14 amino acids. Germline-derived CDR1 and CDR2 are SGHRS and YFSETQ. The ends were cut back, 4 bases at V and 0 bases at J, with 10 bases in the middle. CDR3 in DNA: TGCGCCAGCAGCAAAGGACACTACCAAGAGACCCAGTACTTC. Its protein is CASSKGHYQETQYF.